What follows is one T cell receptor (beta chain) and its context. The data stem from a study of blood T cell repertoires in COVID-19. Germline V CDR1 and CDR2: MNHNS, SASEGT. After removal of 3 bases from V and 6 bases from J, the junction contained 8 bases not matched to a gene. This CDR3 region has 16 residues. Clones were sequenced by immunoSEQ multiplex PCR, and TCRdb holds only the in-frame ones, with some missing. The sample records 250,000 or so clones, around 80% being singletons. The chain couples TRBV6-1 to TRBJ1-6; 7 positions agree with TRBD1. Specimen: peripheral blood. The receptor's source is a man aged 60-69 years with acute or convalescent COVID-19. CDR3 in amino acids: CASSETRGTVNSPLHF. The CDR3 DNA sequence: TGTGCCAGCAGTGAGACGAGAGGGACAGTTAATTCACCCCTCCACTTT.